These 23 T cell receptor beta chains came from one sample sequenced in a study of cytomegalovirus exposure and HLA in healthy donors. This PCR relied on a set of 60 Vbeta primers and 13 Jbeta primers. Clones were read by immunoSEQ multiplex PCR, and TCRdb kept only the in-frame ones, dropping some. The table includes 85,000 to 130,000 clones, about 80% detected once. The sequenced sample was PBMCs. The receptors here all came from a middle-aged woman in good health and CMV-seronegative.

The chain uses TRBV4-1 and TRBJ1-6; the match to TRBD1 covers 7 bases. The germline V gene has CDR1 MGHRA and CDR2 YSYEKL. There are 16 residues in the CDR3. Trimming removed 2 bases from V and 10 bases from J; junction bases left unmatched: 11. DNA for the CDR3: TGCGCCAGCAGCCAACCAAGACAGGGTCCGGACTCACCCCTCCACTTT. Its translation is CASSQPRQGPDSPLHF.

The V call is TRBV30, the J call TRBJ2-7, with D perhaps matching TRBD1 (5 bases). V dropped 2 bases and J dropped 5 bases, with 10 bases sitting between them. CDR1 and CDR2 from the germline V gene are GTSNPN and SVGIG (reference sequence). The CDR3 sequence is 12 residues long. Here the CDR3 reads CAWSNQGDEQYF. CDR3 nucleotide sequence: TGTGCCTGGAGTAATCAGGGTGACGAGCAGTACTTC.

The chain links TRBV7-9 to TRBJ1-2, with unresolved D. This CDR3 comprises 11 residues. Germline loops: CDR1 SEHNR, CDR2 FQNEAQ (reference sequence). This CDR3 is CSIKPLGGYTF. Written as DNA, the CDR3 is TGTTCCATCAAACCCCTCGGTGGCTACACCTTC.

The chain has TRBV7-9 and TRBJ2-7, with 7 bases identical to TRBD1. Germline V CDR1 and CDR2: SEHNR, FQNEAQ (reference sequence). J lost 2 bases, V lost 5 bases, and 12 bases had no gene match. This CDR3 is built from 16 residues. The CDR3 region is CASSPSSGTAAYEQYF. For the CDR3, the DNA is TGTGCCAGCAGCCCGTCTTCCGGGACAGCAGCCTACGAGCAGTACTTC.

This clone turned up a few times. The chain has TRBV28 and TRBJ2-1, with D maybe TRBD1 (5 bases). Germline CDR1 MDHEN, CDR2 SYDVKM. The CDR3 runs to 11 residues. V was pared by 5 bases and J by 10 bases, with 9 bases between. The CDR3 DNA follows: TGTGCCAGCAGTATCAGGGTCGAGCAGTTCTTC. Translation: CASSIRVEQFF. The whole variable domain, filled in from reference TRBV28 and TRBJ2-1, reads DVKVTQSSRYLVKRTGEKVFLECVQDMDHENMFWYRQDPGLGLRLIYFSYDVKMKEKGDIPEGYSVSREKKERFSLILESASTNQTSMYLCASSIRVEQFFGPGTRLTVL.

The chain recombines TRBV5-4 with TRBJ1-2; D is undetermined. The V and J ends lost 4 bases and 2 bases respectively, with 6 bases between them. The CDR3 runs to 12 residues. The germline V gene encodes CDR1 SGHNT and CDR2 YYREEE (reference sequence). The CDR3 reads CASSASNYGYTF. DNA of the CDR3: TGTGCCAGCAGCGCAAGCAACTATGGCTACACCTTC.

The chain uses TRBV2 and TRBJ2-2; perhaps TRBD2 as D (7 bases). The CDR3 runs 16 residues. V was trimmed by 6 bases and J by 5 bases, leaving 19 bases between them. CDR1 SNHLY and CDR2 FYNNEI come from the germline V gene. CDR3: CASRAEGGRATGELFF. The CDR3 DNA reads as TGTGCCAGCAGGGCTGAGGGGGGGCGGGCGACCGGGGAGCTGTTTTTT.

This clone has more than one count but fewer than ten. V is TRBV6-1 and J is TRBJ1-1; D is undetermined. This CDR3 is built from 13 residues. Germline V gene lookup returns CDR1 MNHNS and CDR2 SASEGT. V was pared by 7 bases and J by 1 base, with 10 bases between. The CDR3 loop reads CASTEGRNTEAFF. DNA of the CDR3: TGTGCCAGCACAGAGGGCAGGAACACTGAAGCTTTCTTT.

The chain employs TRBV19 and TRBJ2-1, with 13 nucleotides matching TRBD2. The CDR3 runs to 18 residues. The trim removed 6 bases at V and 2 bases at J, leaving 10 bases unmatched. Germline loops: CDR1 LNHDA, CDR2 SQIVND (reference sequence). The CDR3 is CASSRLAGGPNAYNEQFF. CDR3 DNA: TGTGCCAGTAGCCGACTAGCGGGAGGACCAAACGCCTACAATGAGCAGTTCTTC. Full variable domain (missing parts from reference TRBV19 and TRBJ2-1): DGGITQSPKYLFRKEGQNVTLSCEQNLNHDAMYWYRQDPGQGLRLIYYSQIVNDFQKGDIAEGYSVSREKKESFPLTVTSAQKNPTAFYLCASSRLAGGPNAYNEQFFGPGTRLTVL.

The chain has TRBV30 and TRBJ2-1, with TRBD2 as a possible D gene (5 bases). The V end lost 4 bases, the J end lost 3 bases, and 19 bases lay between the germline ends. There are 16 residues in the CDR3. Germline lookup yields CDR1 GTSNPN and CDR2 SVGIG (reference sequence). The DNA for the CDR3 is TGTGCCTGGAAAGAGTCCCTAGCCCCATACTACAATGAGCAGTTCTTC. It is translated as CAWKESLAPYYNEQFF.

This clone was picked up a small number of times. This chain connects TRBV7-9 to TRBJ2-1; 9 nucleotides align to TRBD2. The germline gives CDR1 SEHNR, CDR2 FQNEAQ (reference sequence). The CDR3 is 13 amino acids. V lost 4 bases, J lost 6 bases, and 1 base stayed unmatched. Here the CDR3 reads CASSYSGGNEQFF. The CDR3 DNA reads TGTGCCAGCAGCTATAGCGGGGGCAATGAGCAGTTCTTC. Filled out from reference TRBV7-9 and TRBJ2-1, the complete variable domain reads DTGVSQNPRHKITKRGQNVTFRCDPISEHNRLYWYRQTLGQGPEFLTYFQNEAQLEKSRLLSDRFSAERPKGSFSTLEIQRTEQGDSAMYLCASSYSGGNEQFFGPGTRLTVL.

This chain connects TRBV27 to TRBJ2-5; 7 positions match TRBD1. Trimming took 3 bases from V and 4 from J; bases not matched to a gene: 8. Germline V gene lookup returns CDR1 MNHEY and CDR2 SMNVEV (reference sequence). The CDR3 runs 15 residues. The CDR3 reads CASSFQGQRRETQYF. As DNA, the CDR3 is TGTGCCAGCAGTTTCCAGGGACAGAGACGAGAGACCCAGTACTTC.

The J gene is TRBJ1-6, the V gene TRBV4-3; 10 nucleotides align to TRBD1. Trimming removed 1 base from V and 5 bases from J; junction bases left unmatched: 5. The germline gives CDR1 LGHNA, CDR2 YSLEER. CDR3 size: 17 residues. The CDR3 DNA follows: TGCGCCAGCAGCCAAGGTGGGGGACAGGGGAATAATTCACCCCTCCACTTT. It encodes CASSQGGGQGNNSPLHF.

A few counts support this clone. The chain combines TRBV5-6 with TRBJ2-7; maybe TRBD2 (5 bases). The CDR3 has 15 residues. Germline V gives CDR1 SGHDT, CDR2 YYEEEE. The V end lost 4 bases, the J end lost 3 bases, and 17 bases lay between the germline ends. CDR3 coding DNA: TGTGCCAGCAGCGAGGGCTTTACCCCCTACTACGAGCAGTACTTC. Translating it yields CASSEGFTPYYEQYF. The entire variable domain, with the rest obtained from reference TRBV5-6 and TRBJ2-7, is as follows: DAGVTQSPTHLIKTRGQQVTLRCSPKSGHDTVSWYQQALGQGPQFIFQYYEEEERQRGNFPDRFSGHQFPNYSSELNVNALLLGDSALYLCASSEGFTPYYEQYFGPGTRLTVT.

This clone appeared a few times. The chain links TRBV19 to TRBJ2-5; 7 nucleotides line up with TRBD1. CDR1 and CDR2 from the germline V gene are LNHDA and SQIVND (reference sequence). With V trimmed by 4 bases and J by 0 bases, 8 bases remained unmatched. The CDR3 contains 16 residues. The CDR3 DNA is TGTGCCAGTAGTAAAGTCGGGACAGCCTACCAAGAGACCCAGTACTTC. It is translated as CASSKVGTAYQETQYF.

This clone has only one observation. This rearrangement joins TRBV6-6 to TRBJ2-3, with a weak D call TRBD1 (6 bases). Germline values: CDR1 MNHNY, CDR2 SVGAGI (reference sequence). Trimming cost V 4 bases and J 1 base, with 15 bases left between them. This CDR3 is built from 16 residues. CDR3 amino acids: CASSFAREGGTDTQYF. The CDR3 DNA reads as TGTGCCAGCAGTTTCGCGCGTGAGGGGGGCACAGATACGCAGTATTTT.

The chain combines TRBV7-9 with TRBJ2-7, with TRBD2 matching over 11 bases. V trimming: 4 bases; J trimming: 0 bases; junction bases outside the gene matches: 8. This CDR3 is built from 17 residues. CDR1 is SEHNR and CDR2 is FQNEAQ in the germline V gene (reference sequence). CDR3 in DNA: TGTGCCAGCAGCTCACCTCCGGGACTAGCGGCCTCCTACGAGCAGTACTTC. Translation: CASSSPPGLAASYEQYF.

This sequence joins TRBV27 and TRBJ2-3; 7 bases fit TRBD2. The CDR3 runs to 12 residues. In germline, CDR1 is MNHEY, CDR2 SMNVEV (reference sequence). Trimming cost V 4 bases and J 10 bases; bases outside gene matches: 5. The DNA for the CDR3 is TGTGCCAGCAGTTCGACCAGCGGGGCGCAGTATTTT. Its protein product is CASSSTSGAQYF.

V is TRBV21-1 and J is TRBJ2-3; the table's D call, TRBD2, was not checked against the DNA. TRBV21-1 is termed a pseudogene. The CDR3 covers 15 residues. CDR3 amino acids: CASSKALAEGDTQYF. CDR3 DNA: TGTGCCAGCAGCAAAGCACTAGCGGAGGGGGATACGCAGTATTTT.

The J gene is TRBJ2-1, the V gene TRBV18; D is undetermined. CDR1 KGHSH and CDR2 LQKENI come from the germline V gene. The CDR3 sequence is 13 residues long. V gave up 4 bases and J gave up 8 bases, with 12 bases separating them. The CDR3 here is CASSRSLEDEQFF. CDR3 coding DNA: TGTGCCAGCTCACGCTCCTTAGAGGATGAGCAGTTCTTC.

This rearrangement joins TRBV7-9 to TRBJ2-1; tentatively, D is TRBD1 (6 bases). The CDR3 contains 14 residues. Trimming removed 5 bases from V and 3 bases from J, with 11 bases in between. The germline gives CDR1 SEHNR, CDR2 FQNEAQ (reference sequence). The CDR3: CASSLGGDYNEQFF. The CDR3 region has the DNA TGTGCCAGCAGCCTAGGGGGAGACTACAATGAGCAGTTCTTC.

The V call is TRBV9, the J call TRBJ2-3; 8 positions match TRBD2. Trimming removed 3 bases from V and 10 bases from J; junction bases left unmatched: 13. The CDR3 is made up of 15 amino acids. CDR1 is SGDLS and CDR2 is YYNGEE in the germline V gene. CDR3: CASSGHSGASSAQYF. The CDR3 coding sequence is TGTGCCAGCAGCGGTCATAGCGGGGCTTCCAGTGCGCAGTATTTT.

This clone was seen a handful of times. This chain connects TRBV5-1 to TRBJ2-4; TRBD2 might be the D (5 bases). V lost 4 bases and J 8 bases, leaving 10 bases between the germline ends. The CDR3 is 12 amino acids. The germline CDR1 and CDR2 sequences are SGHRS and YFSETQ. The CDR3 sequence is CASSEGSDIQYF. CDR3 nucleotides: TGCGCCAGCAGCGAGGGTTCGGACATTCAGTACTTC. The entire variable domain, with the rest obtained from reference TRBV5-1 and TRBJ2-4, is as follows: KAGVTQTPRYLIKTRGQQVTLSCSPISGHRSVSWYQQTPGQGLQFLFEYFSETQRNKGNFPGRFSGRQFSNSRSEMNVSTLELGDSALYLCASSEGSDIQYFGAGTRLSVL.